Listed here are 27 T cell receptor beta chains from one sample, sequenced in a study of T-cell reconstitution after alpha-beta-depleted transplantation in children. Molecular barcoding with unique molecular identifiers was used for the TCRbeta library. TCRdb ran MiXCR on the PCR reads and lists one entry per CDR3 protein. The data contain almost 400,000 distinct CDR3 sequences, about a fifth of them seen just once; the ten biggest clones take up around 4%. The starting material was PBMCs from the stem cell graft donor, obtained from the stem cell graft. These TCRs come from a human donor who donated a stem cell graft to a child with acute myeloid leukemia.

The V gene is TRBV25-1, the J gene TRBJ2-1; D unresolved. CDR3 size: 11 residues. Trimming took off 4 bases at V and 6 bases at J, with 4 bases between the two ends. CDR1 and CDR2 (germline): MGHDK, SYGVNS. Written as DNA, the CDR3 is TGTGCCAGCAGTGTCCGCAATGAGCAGTTCTTC. Residues: CASSVRNEQFF. Drawing the rest from reference TRBV25-1 and TRBJ2-1, the complete variable domain is EADIYQTPRYLVIGTGKKITLECSQTMGHDKMYWYQQDPGMELHLIHYSYGVNSTEKGDLSSESTVSRIRTEHFPLTLESARPSHTSQYLCASSVRNEQFFGPGTRLTVL.

This clonotype turned up a few times. V usage is TRBV5-1 and J usage is TRBJ2-2; 12 bases are a match to TRBD2. The CDR3 contains 17 residues. The germline V gene has CDR1 SGHRS and CDR2 YFSETQ. V trimming: 0 bases; J trimming: 3 bases; junction bases outside the gene matches: 3. The CDR3 sequence: CASSLESSGRDTGELFF. Written as DNA, the CDR3 is TGCGCCAGCAGCTTGGAGTCTAGCGGGAGGGACACCGGGGAGCTGTTTTTT.

The rearrangement uses TRBV28 and TRBJ2-5; TRBD2 agrees at 10 bases. CDR3 length: 13 residues. The germline V gene encodes CDR1 MDHEN and CDR2 SYDVKM. Here the CDR3 reads CAIGLAGVETQYF. The CDR3 coding sequence is TGTGCGATCGGGCTAGCGGGAGTTGAGACCCAGTACTTC.

V gene TRBV2 combines with J gene TRBJ2-4; 7 bases line up with TRBD1. The CDR3 has 13 amino acids. V lost 6 bases to trimming and J lost 2 bases; unmatched junction nucleotides: 1. Per germline, CDR1 SNHLY and CDR2 FYNNEI. The CDR3 nucleotides are TGTGCCAGCAGGACAGGGTCCAAAAACATTCAGTACTTC. Its protein is CASRTGSKNIQYF.

The chain carries TRBV28 and TRBJ1-1; D is possibly TRBD1 (5 bases). In germline, CDR1 is MDHEN, CDR2 SYDVKM. The CDR3 extends over 16 amino acids. Trimming removed 3 bases at V and 1 base at J, with 15 bases between. The chain's CDR3 is CASSLGGISPNTEAFF. CDR3 DNA: TGTGCCAGCAGTTTGGGGGGGATCAGCCCGAACACTGAAGCTTTCTTT. Combining the CDR3 with reference TRBV28 and TRBJ1-1 gives the whole variable domain DVKVTQSSRYLVKRTGEKVFLECVQDMDHENMFWYRQDPGLGLRLIYFSYDVKMKEKGDIPEGYSVSREKKERFSLILESASTNQTSMYLCASSLGGISPNTEAFFGQGTRLTVV.

The sample holds a few counts of this clonotype. Its ends do not fully match the called genes, so a read error is possible. The chain couples TRBV10-3 to TRBJ2-1; TRBD2 aligns across 13 bases. CDR3 size: 16 residues. The V gene's germline CDR1 is ENHRY and CDR2 SYGVKD. The CDR3 region is CAIRAGTSGTYNEQFF. For the CDR3, the DNA is TGTGCCATCAGGGCCGGGACTAGCGGGACCTATAATGAGCAGTTCTTC.

The chain joins TRBV5-6 to TRBJ2-1; 13 nucleotides line up with TRBD2. Per the germline V gene, CDR1 is SGHDT and CDR2 is YYEEEE. Trimming removed 7 bases from V and 10 bases from J; junction bases left unmatched: 8. This CDR3 is 14 amino acids long. Here the CDR3 reads CASLLAGGPGEQFF. The CDR3 nucleotides are TGTGCCAGCTTACTAGCGGGAGGGCCGGGGGAGCAGTTCTTC.

This clonotype has just a few counts. The J gene is TRBJ2-3, the V gene TRBV6-5; D is undetermined. Trimming stripped 8 bases from V and 5 bases from J, with 11 bases between. CDR1 MNHEY and CDR2 SVGAGI come from the germline V gene. CDR3 length equals 12 residues. CDR3 amino acids: CASARFKDTQYF. CDR3 in DNA: TGTGCCAGCGCAAGGTTTAAAGATACGCAGTATTTT.

This clonotype was seen a few times. The chain combines TRBV27 with TRBJ2-1, with unresolved D. CDR1 MNHEY and CDR2 SMNVEV come from the germline V gene (reference sequence). Trimming shortened V by 6 bases and J by 9 bases, and 24 bases separated the two germline ends. The CDR3 length is 16 residues. The CDR3 is CASRPLQRTRSPEQFF. As DNA, the CDR3 is TGTGCCAGCAGGCCTTTACAAAGAACCCGGTCCCCTGAGCAGTTCTTC.

This clonotype was seen a few times. This sequence joins TRBV7-6 and TRBJ2-1; tentative D call: TRBD2 (6 bases). The V and J ends lost 1 base and 2 bases respectively, with 9 bases between them. The CDR3 has 15 residues. Germline CDR1 SGHVS, CDR2 FNYEAQ. CDR3 DNA sequence: TGTGCCAGCAGCTTAGGGACTAAGGCCTACAATGAGCAGTTCTTC. Its protein is CASSLGTKAYNEQFF.

In its sample, this clonotype was seen many times. The rearrangement joins TRBV27 to TRBJ1-5; no firm D call. V was shortened by 4 bases and J by 5 bases, with 12 bases between the two germline ends. The CDR3 runs to 14 residues. Looked up from germline, CDR1 is MNHEY and CDR2 is SMNVEV (reference sequence). CDR3 loop: CASSSRGSYQPQHF. In DNA, the CDR3 is TGTGCCAGCAGTTCTCGGGGTTCATATCAGCCCCAGCATTTT.

The sample holds many counts of this clonotype. The chain employs TRBV9 and TRBJ1-3; tentatively, D is TRBD1 (5 bases). The ends were cut back, 3 bases at V and 7 bases at J, with 11 bases in the middle. Germline lookup yields CDR1 SGDLS and CDR2 YYNGEE. CDR3 size: 13 residues. Written as DNA, the CDR3 is TGTGCCAGCAGCGCACCATCAGGGAACACCATATATTTT. Translating it yields CASSAPSGNTIYF.

This clonotype was counted only a few times. The chain uses TRBV20-1 and TRBJ2-5; 8 bases fit TRBD1. The V gene's germline CDR1 is DFQATT and CDR2 SNEGSKA (reference sequence). The V and J ends lost 3 bases and 1 base, in that order; junction bases with no gene match: 10. CDR3 length: 16 amino acids. Here the CDR3 DNA reads TGCAGTGCTAGCCCCATCGGACAGGGAAGCCAAGAGACCCAGTACTTC. Translating it yields CSASPIGQGSQETQYF.

This clonotype has just a few counts. The CDR3 reads CAWAGVRWSYEQYF. CDR3 bases: TGTGCCTGGGCAGGGGTACGGTGGTCCTACGAGCAGTACTTC. This rearrangement joins TRBV30 to TRBJ2-7, with D possibly TRBD1 on 6 matching bases. Germline V gives CDR1 GTSNPN, CDR2 SVGIG (reference sequence). Trimming removed 5 bases from V and 1 base from J, with 15 bases in between. This CDR3 has 14 residues.

This clonotype was picked up a small number of times. The chain has TRBV20-1 and TRBJ2-1, with TRBD2 matching over 11 bases. V shed 3 bases, J shed 5 bases, and the junction held 3 bases outside the gene matches. Looked up from germline, CDR1 is DFQATT and CDR2 is SNEGSKA (reference sequence). The CDR3 spans 14 residues. In nucleotides, the CDR3 is TGCAGTGCTAGTAGCGGGAGGGGTCACAATGAGCAGTTCTTC. As protein: CSASSGRGHNEQFF.

This clonotype was detected a few times. The chain employs TRBV12-3 or TRBV12-4 and TRBJ1-4; D might be TRBD1 (5 bases). Trimming left V 5 bases short and J 7 bases short, with 14 bases between. CDR3 length: 14 amino acids. The CDR3 sequence: CASSPRGAGEKLFF. CDR3 in DNA: TGTGCCAGCAGTCCGAGGGGCGCGGGTGAAAAACTGTTTTTT.

The V and J genes are TRBV27 and TRBJ2-1; either TRBD1 or TRBD2 may supply D (5 bases each). The V end was cut by 6 bases, the J end by 10 bases, with 10 bases between. The CDR3 contains 11 residues. Per germline, CDR1 MNHEY and CDR2 SMNVEV (reference sequence). The CDR3 nucleotides are TGTGCCAGCAGCTGGGGGTGGGAGCAGTTCTTC. It specifies CASSWGWEQFF.

This chain connects TRBV5-1 to TRBJ2-7; D is perhaps TRBD1 or TRBD2 (7 bases each). V lost 4 bases and J 0 bases, leaving 14 bases between the germline ends. Germline V gives CDR1 SGHRS, CDR2 YFSETQ. The CDR3 sequence is 15 residues long. The CDR3 reads CASSRGDRRSYEQYF. Written as DNA, the CDR3 is TGCGCCAGCAGCCGGGGGGACAGACGCTCCTACGAGCAGTACTTC. Variable domain in full (rest from reference TRBV5-1 and TRBJ2-7): KAGVTQTPRYLIKTRGQQVTLSCSPISGHRSVSWYQQTPGQGLQFLFEYFSETQRNKGNFPGRFSGRQFSNSRSEMNVSTLELGDSALYLCASSRGDRRSYEQYFGPGTRLTVT.

This clonotype was counted at least ten times. The chain combines TRBV20-1 with TRBJ2-7; D remains unclear. The CDR3 has 15 residues. V was pared by 0 bases and J by 3 bases, with 15 bases between. Germline lookup yields CDR1 DFQATT and CDR2 SNEGSKA (reference sequence). This CDR3 is CSARDPSFTYYEQYF. CDR3 DNA: TGCAGTGCTAGAGATCCATCGTTCACCTACTACGAGCAGTACTTC.

In this sample, this clonotype turned up a few times. The gene calls are TRBV5-6 and TRBJ1-2, with D tentatively TRBD1 (6 bases). Germline loops: CDR1 SGHDT, CDR2 YYEEEE. This CDR3 has 15 residues. V gave up 4 bases and J gave up 2 bases, with 15 bases separating them. The CDR3 DNA reads as TGTGCCAGCAGCCGGGGGGCCCGCCAGAACTATGGCTACACCTTC. Amino acid sequence: CASSRGARQNYGYTF.

This clonotype was recorded many times. The chain has TRBV5-1 and TRBJ2-2; TRBD1 matches 7 bases. Germline trimming cut 3 bases from V and 5 bases from J; bases unmatched to any gene: 4. The germline V gene has CDR1 SGHRS and CDR2 YFSETQ. The CDR3 sequence is 14 residues long. The CDR3 nucleotides read TGCGCCAGCAGCTACGACAGGGCAACCGGGGAGCTGTTTTTT. Its translation: CASSYDRATGELFF.

This clonotype appeared many times. This chain connects TRBV12-3 or TRBV12-4 to TRBJ2-7; 7 positions agree with TRBD2. The CDR3 has 15 amino acids. V was pared by 6 bases and J by 2 bases, with 10 bases of the junction left unmatched. For the CDR3, the DNA is TGTGCCAGCAGAGAACTAGCGAGTCAAGCCTACGAGCAGTACTTC. Protein product: CASRELASQAYEQYF.

This clonotype has only a few counts. The genes are TRBV29-1 and TRBJ2-7, with 10 bases fitting TRBD2. The V and J ends lost 6 bases and 3 bases, in that order; junction bases with no gene match: 20. Germline loops: CDR1 SQVTM, CDR2 ANQGSEA. The CDR3 sequence is 18 residues long. The CDR3 region has the DNA TGCAGCGTCGATGCAGCGGGAGGGCCTCTTGGCCTCTACTACGAGCAGTACTTC. Translated: CSVDAAGGPLGLYYEQYF.

This clonotype was recorded a few times. V gene TRBV15 combines with J gene TRBJ2-1; 9 bases line up with TRBD2. Germline values: CDR1 LNHNV, CDR2 YYDKDF (reference sequence). CDR3 size: 15 residues. Losses at the gene ends were 3 bases for V and 5 bases for J; bases not matched to a gene: 5. The CDR3 DNA reads as TGTGCCACCAGCAGGCTAGCGGGATTTAACAATGAGCAGTTCTTC. Translated: CATSRLAGFNNEQFF.

The chain is built from TRBV7-2 and TRBJ2-7; D might be TRBD1 (6 bases). The CDR3 runs 17 residues. The V and J ends lost 5 bases and 5 bases respectively, with 25 bases between them. Germline V gene data show CDR1 as SGHTA and CDR2 as FQGNSA. CDR3 in amino acids: CASSPRRAGVVLDEQYF. CDR3 coding DNA: TGTGCCAGCAGCCCCCGCCGGGCAGGGGTGGTCTTGGACGAGCAGTACTTC. Filled out from reference TRBV7-2 and TRBJ2-7, the complete variable domain reads GAGVSQSPSNKVTEKGKDVELRCDPISGHTALYWYRQSLGQGLEFLIYFQGNSAPDKSGLPSDRFSAERTGGSVSTLTIQRTQQEDSAVYLCASSPRRAGVVLDEQYFGPGTRLTVT.

The chain is built from TRBV29-1 and TRBJ2-7; D perhaps matches TRBD1 (5 bases). The CDR3 has 15 residues. Deletions cut 4 bases from V and 3 bases from J, with 19 bases between. Germline V gives CDR1 SQVTM, CDR2 ANQGSEA. CDR3 DNA sequence: TGCAGCGTTGGCCGGGCAGGGCCCTTTGGCTACGAGCAGTACTTC. Translating it yields CSVGRAGPFGYEQYF.

Many counts were recorded for this clonotype. This chain uses TRBV24-1 with TRBJ2-5; tentative D call: TRBD1 (6 bases). The CDR3 spans 14 residues. V lost 3 bases and J 6 bases, leaving 13 bases between the germline ends. Germline V lookup: CDR1 KGHDR, CDR2 SFDVKD. The CDR3 DNA reads TGTGCCACCAGTGATAGTTGGGGGCAGAAGACCCAGTACTTC. This gives the protein CATSDSWGQKTQYF.